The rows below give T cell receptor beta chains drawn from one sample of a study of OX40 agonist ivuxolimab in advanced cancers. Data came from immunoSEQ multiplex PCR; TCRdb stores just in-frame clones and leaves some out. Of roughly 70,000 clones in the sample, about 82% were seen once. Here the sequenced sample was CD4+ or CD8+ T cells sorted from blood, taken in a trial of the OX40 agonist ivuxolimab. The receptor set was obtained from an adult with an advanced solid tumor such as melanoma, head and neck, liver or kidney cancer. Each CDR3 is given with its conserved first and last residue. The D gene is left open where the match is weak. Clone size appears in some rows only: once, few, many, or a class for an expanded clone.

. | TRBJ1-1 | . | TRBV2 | CASNPRGGTEAFF | TGTGCCAGCAACCCCAGGGGAGGTACTGAAGCTTTCTTT
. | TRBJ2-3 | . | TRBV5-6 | CASSPGGSATDTQYF | TGTGCCAGCAGCCCCGGAGGCTCTGCCACAGATACGCAGTATTTT
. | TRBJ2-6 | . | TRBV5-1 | CASSNRGTTGANVLTF | TGCGCCAGCAGTAACAGGGGGACTACTGGGGCCAACGTCCTGACTTTC
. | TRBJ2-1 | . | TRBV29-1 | CSGGQGFLNEQFF | TGCAGCGGAGGCCAGGGATTCCTCAATGAGCAGTTCTTC
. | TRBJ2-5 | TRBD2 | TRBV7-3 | CASSLGGFQETQYF | TGTGCCAGCAGCCTCGGGGGGTTTCAAGAGACCCAGTACTTC
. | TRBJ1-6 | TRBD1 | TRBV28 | CASSFPGTGLNSPLHF | TGTGCCAGCAGTTTTCCGGGGACAGGCCTTAATTCACCCCTCCACTTT
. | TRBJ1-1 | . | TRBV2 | CASSLTRRDTEAFF | TGTGCCAGCAGTTTGACCCGGAGGGACACTGAAGCTTTCTTT
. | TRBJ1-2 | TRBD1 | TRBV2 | CASDGWTGGYGYTF | TGTGCCAGCGACGGTTGGACAGGGGGATATGGCTACACCTTC
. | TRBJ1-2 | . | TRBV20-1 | CSAKKGYGYTF | TGCAGTGCTAAGAAGGGTTATGGCTACACCTTC
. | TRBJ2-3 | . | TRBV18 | CASSPPGRAVDTQYF | TGTGCCAGCTCACCACCGGGACGGGCCGTAGATACGCAGTATTTT
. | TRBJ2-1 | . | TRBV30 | CAWSVRSEQFF | TGTGCCTGGAGTGTACGTAGTGAGCAGTTCTTC
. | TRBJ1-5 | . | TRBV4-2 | CASSQDMTASNQPQHF | TGTGCCAGCAGCCAAGATATGACAGCCAGCAATCAGCCCCAGCATTTT
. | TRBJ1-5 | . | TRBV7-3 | CASSLERNQPQHF | TGTGCCAGCAGCTTAGAACGCAATCAGCCCCAGCATTTT
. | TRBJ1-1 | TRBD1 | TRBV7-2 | CASGRDRKNTEAFF | TGTGCCAGCGGGCGGGACAGAAAGAACACTGAAGCTTTCTTT
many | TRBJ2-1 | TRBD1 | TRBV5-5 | CASSLRQGEYNEQFF | TGTGCCAGCAGCCTTAGACAGGGGGAGTACAATGAGCAGTTCTTC
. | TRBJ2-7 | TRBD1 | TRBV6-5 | CASVPLRDSVKYF | TGTGCCAGTGTCCCTCTACGGGACAGCGTTAAGTACTTC
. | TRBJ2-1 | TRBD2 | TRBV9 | CASSTLAGRPNEQFF | TGTGCCAGCAGCACCTTAGCGGGTCGCCCCAATGAGCAGTTCTTC
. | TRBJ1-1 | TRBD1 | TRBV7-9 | CASSPQGGVDTEAFF | TGTGCCAGCAGCCCGCAGGGGGGGGTAGACACTGAAGCTTTCTTT
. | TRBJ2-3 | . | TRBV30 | CAWSGASTDTQYF | TGTGCCTGGAGCGGGGCTAGCACAGATACGCAGTATTTT
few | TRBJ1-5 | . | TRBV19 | CASVRAAGPQHF | TGTGCCAGTGTACGGGCAGCCGGGCCCCAGCATTTT
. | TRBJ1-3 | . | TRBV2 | CASSDLWSGPEGNTIYF | TGTGCCAGCAGTGATCTCTGGTCGGGGCCAGAGGGAAACACCATATATTTT
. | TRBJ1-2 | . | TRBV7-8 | CASSLDGSRVGYTF | TGTGCCAGCAGCTTAGACGGTTCGCGTGTTGGCTACACCTTC
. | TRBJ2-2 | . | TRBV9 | CASSATRDTGELFF | TGTGCCAGCAGCGCGACTAGAGACACCGGGGAGCTGTTTTTT
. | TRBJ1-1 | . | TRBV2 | CASTGQGNTEAFF | TGTGCCAGCACCGGCCAGGGGAACACTGAAGCTTTCTTT
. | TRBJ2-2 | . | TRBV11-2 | CASSPRDDTNTGELFF | TGTGCCAGCAGCCCCCGGGACGACACGAACACCGGGGAGCTGTTTTTT
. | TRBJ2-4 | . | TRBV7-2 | CASSGQVTIAKNIQYF | TGTGCCAGCAGCGGACAAGTTACGATAGCCAAAAACATTCAGTACTTC